This T cell receptor beta chain came from a study of regulatory T cells in long-lasting Graves disease. From germline, CDR1 is MNHNS and CDR2 SASEGT. V trimming: 2 bases; J trimming: 1 base; junction bases outside the gene matches: 6. CDR3 length equals 16 residues. Arm-PCR of CDR3 regions and iRepertoire HTBI primers were the basis on which TCR beta libraries were built. TCRdb independently ran MiXCR on the multiplex PCR reads; one entry per CDR3 protein. Here the sample spans roughly 510,000 distinct CDR3 sequences, 15% to 20% being singletons. Time point: newly diagnosed GD, antithyroid drugs for less than 3 months. PBMC RNA was the source of the TCR library. Notes on this clonotype: What it binds is not known.

Study observations and caveats: Analyses excluded thyroid tissue, covering peripheral blood alone.

These data were also reused for a study on T cells in Graves' hyperthyroidism and ophthalmopathy. That report adds: Among clonotypes expanded in thyroid above 0.001, most were also found in blood. Ophthalmopathy prediction by the model preceded onset by a median 6.5 months.

Here the sequenced sample was peripheral blood mononuclear cells (PBMCs), taken at new diagnosis, from a patient treated with antithyroid drugs. The receptor was derived from a man between 18 and 35 years old with Graves disease. The gene calls are TRBV6-1 and TRBJ1-1, with 8 bases fitting TRBD1. The CDR3 DNA reads TGTGCCAGCAGTGAAACAGGGGGAGTGGGGAACACTGAAGCTTTCTTT. Translation: CASSETGGVGNTEAFF.